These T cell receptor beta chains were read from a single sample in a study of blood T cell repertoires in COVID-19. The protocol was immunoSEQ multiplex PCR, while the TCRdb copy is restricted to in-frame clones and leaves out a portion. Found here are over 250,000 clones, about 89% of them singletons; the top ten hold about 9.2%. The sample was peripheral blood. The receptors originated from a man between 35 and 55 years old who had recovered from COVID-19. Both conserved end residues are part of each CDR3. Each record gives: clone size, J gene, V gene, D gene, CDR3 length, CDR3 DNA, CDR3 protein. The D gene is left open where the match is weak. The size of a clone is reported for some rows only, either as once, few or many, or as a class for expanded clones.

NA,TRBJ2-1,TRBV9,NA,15,TGTGCCAGCAACAGAGGACTGGACTCCTACAATGAGCAGTTCTTC,CASNRGLDSYNEQFF
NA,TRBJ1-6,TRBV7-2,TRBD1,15,TGTGCCAGCAGCTTAGCGGGGACAGGGGATTCACCCCTCCACTTT,CASSLAGTGDSPLHF
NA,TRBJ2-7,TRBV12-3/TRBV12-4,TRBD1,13,TGTGCCACCCAATCCGGACAGGGACGGAGGCAGTACTTC,CATQSGQGRRQYF
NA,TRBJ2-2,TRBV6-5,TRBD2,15,TGTGCCAGCACCGAGCGGGGGAGATACACCGGGGAGCTGTTTTTT,CASTERGRYTGELFF
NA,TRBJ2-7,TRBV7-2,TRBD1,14,TGTGCCAGCAGCTTAGTGGGGACAGGCTACGAGCAGTACTTC,CASSLVGTGYEQYF
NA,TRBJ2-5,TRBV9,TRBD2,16,TGTGCCAGCAGCCCTTTCTTGGGGGGGTCAGCGCAGACCCAGTACTTC,CASSPFLGGSAQTQYF
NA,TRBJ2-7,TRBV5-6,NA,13,TGTGCCAGCAGCTTTCGAGGCTCCTACGAGCAGTACTTC,CASSFRGSYEQYF
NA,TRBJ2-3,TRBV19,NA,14,TGTGCCACCAGTAAGGGGGGGGCGGTGGATACGCAGTATTTT,CATSKGGAVDTQYF
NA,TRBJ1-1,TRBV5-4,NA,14,TGTGCCAGCAGCTTGGGGGGCGCGAACACTGAAGCTTTCTTT,CASSLGGANTEAFF
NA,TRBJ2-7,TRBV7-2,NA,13,TGTGCCAGCAGCTTCAAGCTGCAATTCGAGCAGTACTTC,CASSFKLQFEQYF
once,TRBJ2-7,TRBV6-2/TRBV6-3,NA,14,TGTGCCAGCAGTTTTATGGTCGGGACCTACGAGCAGTACTTC,CASSFMVGTYEQYF